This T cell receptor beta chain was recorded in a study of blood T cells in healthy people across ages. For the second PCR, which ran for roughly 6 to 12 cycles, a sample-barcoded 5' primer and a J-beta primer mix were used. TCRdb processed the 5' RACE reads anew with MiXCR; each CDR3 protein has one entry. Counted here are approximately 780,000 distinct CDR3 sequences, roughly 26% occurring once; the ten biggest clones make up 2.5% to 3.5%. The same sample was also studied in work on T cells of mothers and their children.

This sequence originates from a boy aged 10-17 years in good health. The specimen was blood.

CDR3 region: CASRREGYSYEQYF. CDR3 in DNA: TGTGCCAGCAGGAGAGAGGGCTATTCTTACGAGCAGTACTTC. This sequence joins TRBV6-8 and TRBJ2-1; weak D call: TRBD2 (5 bases). The tail of the sequence fits TRBJ2-7 better, so the J call may be wrong. The CDR3 has 14 amino acids. Per the germline V gene, CDR1 is MNHGY and CDR2 is SAAAGT.